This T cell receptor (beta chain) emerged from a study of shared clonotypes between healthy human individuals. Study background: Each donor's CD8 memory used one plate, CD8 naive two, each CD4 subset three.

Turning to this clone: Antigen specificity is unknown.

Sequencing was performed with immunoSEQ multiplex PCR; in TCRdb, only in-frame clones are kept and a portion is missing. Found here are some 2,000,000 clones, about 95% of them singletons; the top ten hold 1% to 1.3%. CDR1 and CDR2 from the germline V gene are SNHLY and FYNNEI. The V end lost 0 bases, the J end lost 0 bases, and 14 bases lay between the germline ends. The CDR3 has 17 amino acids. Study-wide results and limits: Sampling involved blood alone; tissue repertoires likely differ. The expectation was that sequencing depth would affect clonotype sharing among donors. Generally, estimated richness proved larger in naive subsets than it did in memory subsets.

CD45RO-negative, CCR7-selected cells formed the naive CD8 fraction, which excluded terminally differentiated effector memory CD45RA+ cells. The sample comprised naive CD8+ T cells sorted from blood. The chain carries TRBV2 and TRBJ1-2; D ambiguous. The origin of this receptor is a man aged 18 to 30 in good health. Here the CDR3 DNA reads TGTGCCAGCAGTGAAGCGCTAGGTTGGGCAACTAACTATGGCTACACCTTC. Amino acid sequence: CASSEALGWATNYGYTF.